Reported below is one T cell receptor beta chain. The antigen is not known. The entry originates in a study of spatial heterogeneity in lung cancer. Across the whole study: Approximately 70 TRACERx patients with early, untreated non-small cell lung cancer donated samples. Follow-up PBMC samples were sequenced when available, at a median of approximately two years after resection. Study-wide results and limits: At tumor resection, ubiquitous expanded TCRs were detected in blood more often than later.

TCRdb reprocessed the 5' RACE reads via MiXCR and lists one record per CDR3 protein. The table lists about 23,000 distinct CDR3 sequences, 8.5% to 10% of them singletons, with 20% to 25% in the top ten. As to time point: blood at routine non-recurrence follow-up after resection. Whole RNA, which was extracted from tumor, nontumor lung tissue or frozen PBMC, was sequenced without any cell sorting. Per the germline V gene, CDR1 is SGHDT and CDR2 is YYEEEE. CDR3 size: 15 residues. With V trimmed by 5 bases and J by 5 bases, 12 bases remained unmatched. The V and J genes are TRBV5-6 and TRBJ2-7, with 8 bases aligning to TRBD2. The source is a male donor with early-stage non-small cell lung cancer. The sample in question was PBMCs, obtained at follow-up. As DNA, the CDR3 is TGTGCCAGCAGGGTAGCGGGGCAGGGGCACCACGAGCAGTACTTC. As protein: CASRVAGQGHHEQYF.